This entry lists 18 T cell receptor beta chains sequenced from one sample in a study of long-term antiretroviral therapy in people with HIV. The assay used was immunoSEQ (version v3.0), run at survey level. Data came from immunoSEQ multiplex PCR; TCRdb stores just in-frame clones and leaves some out. The data contain about 25,000 clones, 75% to 90% of them singletons. This sample comprised unsorted PBMCs, obtained 4.2 to 4.5 years after starting antiretroviral therapy. The receptor source for this set is a man aged 25 to 40 with HIV.

A few counts support this clone. The chain combines TRBV11-2 with TRBJ1-3, with D unresolved. The germline V gene encodes CDR1 SGHAT and CDR2 FQNNGV. The CDR3 consists of 14 residues. V dropped 8 bases and J dropped 0 bases, with 11 bases sitting between them. CDR3 coding DNA: TGTGCCAGCCGTTGGGGAAACTCTGGAAACACCATATATTTT. Protein sequence: CASRWGNSGNTIYF. Complete variable domain (other parts from reference TRBV11-2 and TRBJ1-3): EAGVAQSPRYKIIEKRQSVAFWCNPISGHATLYWYQQILGQGPKLLIQFQNNGVVDDSQLPKDRFSAERLKGVDSTLKIQPAKLEDSAVYLCASRWGNSGNTIYFGEGSWLTVV.

The V call is TRBV7-3, the J call TRBJ2-1, with 8 bases matching TRBD2. Germline V gene sequence: CDR1 SGHTA, CDR2 FQGTGA. This CDR3 has 16 residues. With 1 base clipped from V and 2 bases from J, the junction kept 4 bases outside the gene matches. CDR3 residues: CASSLIAGTTYNEQFF. Here the CDR3 DNA reads TGTGCCAGCAGCTTAATAGCGGGGACCACCTACAATGAGCAGTTCTTC.

This sequence joins TRBV4-3 and TRBJ2-3; D is unresolved. V was pared by 0 bases and J by 6 bases, with 7 bases between. The CDR3 is 13 amino acids. Germline-derived CDR1 and CDR2 are LGHNA and YSLEER. CDR3 residues: CASSQDMRDTQYF. CDR3 bases: TGCGCCAGCAGCCAAGATATGCGGGATACGCAGTATTTT.

This chain joins TRBV4-2 and TRBJ1-4, with a possible D match to TRBD1 (6 bases). The V and J ends lost 0 bases and 2 bases respectively, with 7 bases between them. The germline V gene has CDR1 LGHNA and CDR2 YNFKEQ. The length of the CDR3 is 15 residues. CDR3 nucleotide sequence: TGTGCCAGCAGCCAAGATGGGGGCACTAATGAAAAACTGTTTTTT. Its translation: CASSQDGGTNEKLFF.

This clone occurred a few times. The V and J genes are TRBV30 and TRBJ2-1; either TRBD1 or TRBD2 may fit D (6 bases each). The CDR3 spans 14 residues. Germline V CDR1 and CDR2: GTSNPN, SVGIG (reference sequence). The ends were cut back, 5 bases at V and 4 bases at J, with 15 bases in the middle. This chain's CDR3 is CAWRSWRGYNEQFF. CDR3 DNA sequence: TGTGCCTGGCGGTCCTGGAGGGGGTACAATGAGCAGTTCTTC.

This clone was detected a few times. V usage is TRBV2 and J usage is TRBJ1-1; 11 nucleotides agree with TRBD1. Trimming at V came to 10 bases and at J to 3 bases, leaving 10 bases not matched to a gene. There are 15 residues in the CDR3. Germline assignment: CDR1 SNHLY and CDR2 FYNNEI. CDR3 in DNA: TGTGCCAATGAGGGGGACAGGGGGGACGACACTGAAGCTTTCTTT. Translated: CANEGDRGDDTEAFF. Drawing the rest from reference TRBV2 and TRBJ1-1, the complete variable domain is EPEVTQTPSHQVTQMGQEVILRCVPISNHLYFYWYRQILGQKVEFLVSFYNNEISEKSEIFDDQFSVERPDGSNFTLKIRSTKLEDSAMYFCANEGDRGDDTEAFFGQGTRLTVV.

Remarks on this clone: The sample holds other DNA sequences that translate to the same CDR3. The chain couples TRBV7-9 to TRBJ1-1; no clear D. The length of the CDR3 is 12 residues. Trimming took off 1 base at V and 3 bases at J, with 3 bases between the two ends. Germline V gene data show CDR1 as SEHNR and CDR2 as FQNEAQ (reference sequence). The CDR3, as DNA: TGTGCCAGCAGCTTAGGATACACTGAAGCTTTCTTT. Protein product: CASSLGYTEAFF.

The CDR3 sequence is CASSQDRGGADTQYF. The CDR3 nucleotides read TGTGCCAGCAGCCAAGATAGGGGGGGGGCAGATACGCAGTATTTT. This chain uses TRBV4-2 with TRBJ2-3, with TRBD2 as a possible D gene (7 bases). The germline V and J ends were trimmed by 0 bases and 4 bases, with 11 bases remaining between them. The germline V gene encodes CDR1 LGHNA and CDR2 YNFKEQ. The CDR3 is 15 amino acids.

The chain combines TRBV2 with TRBJ2-7; 9 positions match TRBD1. The CDR3 contains 14 residues. The ends lost 4 bases at V and 3 bases at J; junction bases unmatched: 4. Looked up from germline, CDR1 is SNHLY and CDR2 is FYNNEI. CDR3 nucleotides: TGTGCCAGCAGTGTTCGGACAGGGGACTACGAGCAGTACTTC. As protein: CASSVRTGDYEQYF.

The gene calls are TRBV7-2 and TRBJ2-3; 12 bases are a match to TRBD2. The V gene end was trimmed by 6 bases and the J gene end by 0 bases; junction bases not matched to a gene: 7. The CDR3 runs to 17 residues. Germline CDR1 SGHTA, CDR2 FQGNSA. CDR3 sequence: CASRSLAGGTSTDTQYF. CDR3 DNA: TGTGCCAGCAGATCACTAGCGGGGGGTACTAGCACAGATACGCAGTATTTT.

The chain couples TRBV27 to TRBJ2-2; D might be TRBD2 (6 bases). V lost 4 bases to trimming and J lost 5 bases, with 20 bases between them. The CDR3 loop spans 17 amino acids. The germline V gene encodes CDR1 MNHEY and CDR2 SMNVEV (reference sequence). This CDR3 reads CASSSSALASRTGELFF. In nucleotides, the CDR3 is TGTGCCAGCAGTTCGTCCGCCCTAGCGTCGAGGACCGGGGAGCTGTTTTTT.

The CDR3 reads CASSFGDNEQFF. In nucleotides, the CDR3 is TGCGCCAGCAGCTTTGGGGACAATGAGCAGTTCTTC. The chain combines TRBV5-1 with TRBJ2-1; D gene ambiguous. The CDR3 spans 12 residues. Germline V CDR1 and CDR2: SGHRS, YFSETQ. V lost 2 bases and J 5 bases, leaving 5 bases between the germline ends.

About this clone: The sample holds other DNA sequences that translate to the same CDR3. The genes are TRBV5-5 and TRBJ2-1; 11 bases align to TRBD2. CDR1 is SGHKS and CDR2 is YYEKEE in the germline V gene (reference sequence). The CDR3 extends over 15 amino acids. The trim removed 0 bases at V and 7 bases at J, leaving 3 bases unmatched. The CDR3 protein is CASSLGLAGGNEQFF. The CDR3 DNA sequence: TGTGCCAGCAGCTTGGGGCTAGCGGGGGGTAATGAGCAGTTCTTC.

The J gene is TRBJ2-7, the V gene TRBV18, with D tentatively TRBD1 or TRBD2 (7 bases each). V shed 4 bases and J shed 3 bases, with 13 bases lying between them. This CDR3 has 14 amino acids. CDR1 KGHSH and CDR2 LQKENI come from the germline V gene. CDR3 protein: CASSLSGGVYEQYF. The CDR3 DNA reads TGTGCCAGCTCACTCTCAGGGGGGGTCTACGAGCAGTACTTC.

V usage is TRBV13 and J usage is TRBJ2-1, with D possibly TRBD2 on 5 matching bases. V lost 11 bases and J 4 bases, leaving 27 bases between the germline ends. This CDR3 spans 17 amino acids. CDR1 and CDR2 (germline): PRHDT, FYEKMQ (reference sequence). Written as DNA, the CDR3 is TGTGCCTGCGCGGCCGCGGGTGTCAGCGGAAATTACAATGAGCAGTTCTTC. It specifies CACAAAGVSGNYNEQFF.

This chain connects TRBV6-1 to TRBJ2-3; 13 bases line up with TRBD2. CDR3 length: 15 amino acids. Per the germline V gene, CDR1 is MNHNS and CDR2 is SASEGT. With 10 bases clipped from V and 2 bases from J, the junction kept 6 bases outside the gene matches. This CDR3 is CATGTSGTFTDTQYF. The CDR3 coding sequence is TGTGCCACCGGGACTAGCGGGACTTTCACAGATACGCAGTATTTT.

The chain employs TRBV5-1 and TRBJ2-2; D perhaps matches TRBD1 (6 bases). In germline, CDR1 is SGHRS, CDR2 YFSETQ. The V end was cut by 0 bases, the J end by 2 bases, with 8 bases between. This CDR3 region has 15 residues. The chain's CDR3 is CASSLAGVNTGELFF. The CDR3 DNA sequence: TGCGCCAGCAGCTTGGCAGGGGTTAACACCGGGGAGCTGTTTTTT.

This clone was seen more than once but under ten times. This chain connects TRBV19 to TRBJ1-1; a weak D match, TRBD1 (6 bases). The length of the CDR3 is 14 residues. Germline V CDR1 and CDR2: LNHDA, SQIVND (reference sequence). V gave up 2 bases and J gave up 0 bases, with 7 bases separating them. The CDR3 DNA follows: TGTGCCAGTAGTATACAGGGGCTGAACACTGAAGCTTTCTTT. Its protein is CASSIQGLNTEAFF. The full variable domain, its missing parts supplied by reference TRBV19 and TRBJ1-1, is DGGITQSPKYLFRKEGQNVTLSCEQNLNHDAMYWYRQDPGQGLRLIYYSQIVNDFQKGDIAEGYSVSREKKESFPLTVTSAQKNPTAFYLCASSIQGLNTEAFFGQGTRLTVV.